A single sample gave rise to the 12 T cell receptor beta chains below, sequenced in a study of identical twins. TCRdb reprocessed the 5' RACE reads with MiXCR, giving one entry per CDR3 protein. The sample lists around 340,000 distinct CDR3 sequences, roughly an eighth occurring once. The same specimen was also included in a second study, on yellow fever vaccine responses in identical twins.

Sequencing was done on a sample of CD8+ T cells sorted from blood. All receptors derive from a woman between 18 and 30 years old in good health.

The chain carries TRBV13 and TRBJ1-3, with unresolved D. Trimming pared 4 bases from V and 5 bases from J, leaving 18 bases between. CDR1 is PRHDT, CDR2 FYEKMQ, per germline (reference sequence). The CDR3 loop spans 16 amino acids. DNA of the CDR3: TGTGCCAGCAGCTCGACTACAGATGGGGATCGAAACACCATATATTTT. Translation: CASSSTTDGDRNTIYF.

The sample holds a few counts of this clonotype. The chain employs TRBV6-2 or TRBV6-3 and TRBJ2-3; 7 nucleotides align to TRBD2. The CDR3 is 14 amino acids. J gave up 2 bases and V 6 bases, and 5 bases lay outside the gene matches. Per the germline V gene, CDR1 is MNHEY and CDR2 is SVGEGT. Here the CDR3 DNA reads TGTGCCAGCAGCCAAAGCGGGGACACAGATACGCAGTATTTT. Its protein product is CASSQSGDTDTQYF.

This clonotype was seen more than once but under ten times. The chain employs TRBV29-1 and TRBJ2-2; 7 bases are shared with TRBD2. From germline, CDR1 is SQVTM and CDR2 ANQGSEA. The junction had 7 bases not matched to a gene; V was cut back by 0 bases and J by 3 bases. This CDR3 comprises 16 residues. CDR3 DNA sequence: TGCAGCGTTGAAGAGTGGAGGGAGGGCGACACCGGGGAGCTGTTTTTT. Translated: CSVEEWREGDTGELFF.

This clonotype was seen more than once but under ten times. The chain uses TRBV29-1 and TRBJ2-7; 7 bases are a match to TRBD1. V was pared by 2 bases and J by 2 bases, with 6 bases of the junction left unmatched. Germline V gene data show CDR1 as SQVTM and CDR2 as ANQGSEA. The CDR3 loop spans 14 amino acids. CDR3 DNA: TGCAGCGTTGAAATTACGACAGGGACCTACGAGCAGTACTTC. Encoded protein: CSVEITTGTYEQYF.

This clonotype was observed many times. The J gene is TRBJ2-1, the V gene TRBV12-3 or TRBV12-4; 7 nucleotides line up with TRBD1. The CDR3 spans 15 residues. With V trimmed by 1 base and J by 5 bases, 5 bases remained unmatched. The CDR3: CASSLGGGPHNEQFF. Here the CDR3 DNA reads TGTGCCAGCAGTTTAGGAGGGGGCCCCCACAATGAGCAGTTCTTC.

The chain has TRBV2 and TRBJ2-7; no clear D gene. The germline V gene encodes CDR1 SNHLY and CDR2 FYNNEI. The CDR3 is 14 residues long. With 3 bases removed from V and 1 base from J, the gap between germline ends came to 10 bases. CDR3 in amino acids: CASSEGWSSYEQYV. Written as DNA, the CDR3 is TGTGCCAGCAGTGAGGGGTGGTCGTCCTACGAGCAGTACGTC.

This rearrangement joins TRBV9 to TRBJ1-2; the D is unclear. The ends were cut back, 5 bases at V and 8 bases at J, with 7 bases in the middle. The germline gives CDR1 SGDLS, CDR2 YYNGEE. The CDR3 extends over 10 amino acids. CDR3: CASRGRGYTF. DNA for the CDR3: TGTGCCAGCAGAGGAAGGGGCTACACCTTC.

This clonotype was counted only a few times. This chain joins TRBV6-1 and TRBJ2-1; TRBD2 matches 9 bases. This CDR3 contains 15 residues. V shed 6 bases, J shed 7 bases, and the junction held 10 bases outside the gene matches. The germline V gene has CDR1 MNHNS and CDR2 SASEGT. Here the CDR3 reads CASRLGSGSSNEQFF. The DNA for the CDR3 is TGTGCCAGCAGGTTGGGTAGCGGGAGCTCAAATGAGCAGTTCTTC.

This clonotype was detected only once. The chain is built from TRBV7-8 and TRBJ2-7; a possible D gene is TRBD1 (6 bases). Germline CDR1 reads SGHVS; CDR2 reads FQNEAQ. Trimming stripped 3 bases from V and 4 bases from J, with 16 bases between. CDR3 length equals 15 residues. The DNA for the CDR3 is TGTGCCAGCAGCTTTATTGGGGGCAGGGCTTACGAGCAGTACTTC. Protein sequence: CASSFIGGRAYEQYF.

The chain recombines TRBV11-2 with TRBJ2-5, with D maybe TRBD1 (5 bases). The CDR3 runs 19 residues. Trimming removed 0 bases at V and 5 bases at J, with 25 bases between. Germline values: CDR1 SGHAT, CDR2 FQNNGV. In DNA, the CDR3 is TGTGCCAGCAGCTTAGAGAGATCTGGGGCCATGACCAGTAGGGAGACCCAGTACTTC. Its protein product is CASSLERSGAMTSRETQYF.

This rearrangement joins TRBV7-9 to TRBJ2-2; D not certain. The CDR3 extends over 12 amino acids. The V end lost 7 bases, the J end lost 8 bases, and 11 bases lay between the germline ends. Looked up from germline, CDR1 is SEHNR and CDR2 is FQNEAQ (reference sequence). CDR3 loop: CASKIGAGELFF. CDR3 in DNA: TGTGCCAGCAAGATCGGTGCTGGGGAGCTGTTTTTT. Using reference TRBV7-9 and TRBJ2-2 for the parts outside the CDR3, the full variable domain is DTGVSQNPRHKITKRGQNVTFRCDPISEHNRLYWYRQTLGQGPEFLTYFQNEAQLEKSRLLSDRFSAERPKGSFSTLEIQRTEQGDSAMYLCASKIGAGELFFGEGSRLTVL.

This chain uses TRBV24-1 with TRBJ1-5; the D is unclear. Between the trimmed V and J ends, which lost 3 bases and 0 bases, there was a span of 5 bases. This CDR3 region has 14 residues. Germline V lookup: CDR1 KGHDR, CDR2 SFDVKD. CDR3 loop: CATSDRLSNQPQHF. CDR3 DNA: TGTGCCACCAGTGATCGACTTAGCAATCAGCCCCAGCATTTT.